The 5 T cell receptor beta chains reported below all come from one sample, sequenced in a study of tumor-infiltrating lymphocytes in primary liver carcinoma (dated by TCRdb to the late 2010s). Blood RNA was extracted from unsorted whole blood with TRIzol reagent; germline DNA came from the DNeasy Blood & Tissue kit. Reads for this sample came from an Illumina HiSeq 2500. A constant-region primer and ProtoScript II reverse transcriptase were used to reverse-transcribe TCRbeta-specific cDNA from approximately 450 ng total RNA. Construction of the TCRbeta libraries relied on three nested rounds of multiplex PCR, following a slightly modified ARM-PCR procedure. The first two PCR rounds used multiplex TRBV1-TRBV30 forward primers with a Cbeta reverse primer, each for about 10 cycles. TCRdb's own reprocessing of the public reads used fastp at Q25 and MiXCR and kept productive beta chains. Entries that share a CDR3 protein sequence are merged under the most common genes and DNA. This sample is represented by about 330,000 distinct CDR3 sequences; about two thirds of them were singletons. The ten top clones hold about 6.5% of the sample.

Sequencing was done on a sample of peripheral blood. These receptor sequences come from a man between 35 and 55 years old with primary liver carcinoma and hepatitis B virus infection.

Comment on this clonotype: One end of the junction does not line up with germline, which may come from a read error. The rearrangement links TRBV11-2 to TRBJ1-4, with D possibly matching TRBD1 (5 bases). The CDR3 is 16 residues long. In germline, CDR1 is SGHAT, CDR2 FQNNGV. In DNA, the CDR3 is TGTGCCAGCGGCTCGGGGCAGGGTGGTGGTGGCGAAAAGCTGTTTTTT. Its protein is CASGSGQGGGGEKLFF.

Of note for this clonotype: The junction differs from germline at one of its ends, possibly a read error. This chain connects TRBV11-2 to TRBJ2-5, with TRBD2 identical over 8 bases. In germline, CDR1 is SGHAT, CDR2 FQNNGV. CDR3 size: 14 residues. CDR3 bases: TGTGCCAGCACCTTAACTAGCGGAAAGGAGGCCCAGTACTTC. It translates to CASTLTSGKEAQYF.

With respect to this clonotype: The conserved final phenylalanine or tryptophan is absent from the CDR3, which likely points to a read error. Here the CDR3 DNA reads TGTGCCAGCAGTTTACCGAGGGGCACTGAAGCTTTCTCT. It specifies CASSLPRGTEAFS. The chain recombines TRBV28 with TRBJ1-1; TRBD1 is a possible D gene (5 bases). CDR1 and CDR2 from the germline V gene are MDHEN and SYDVKM. V gave up 2 bases and J gave up 4 bases, with 8 bases separating them. CDR3 length: 13 residues.

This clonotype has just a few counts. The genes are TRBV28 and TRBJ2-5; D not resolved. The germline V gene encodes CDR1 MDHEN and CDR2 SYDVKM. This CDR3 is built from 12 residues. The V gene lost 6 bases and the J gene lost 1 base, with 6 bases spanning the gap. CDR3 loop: CASRRTQETQYF. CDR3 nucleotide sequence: TGTGCCAGCAGACGGACCCAAGAGACCCAGTACTTC.

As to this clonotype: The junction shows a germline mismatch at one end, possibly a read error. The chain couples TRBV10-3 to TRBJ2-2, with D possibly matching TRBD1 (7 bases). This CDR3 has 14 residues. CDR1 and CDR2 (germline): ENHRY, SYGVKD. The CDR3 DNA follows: TGTGCCATCAGGGAGGGACAGAACAACGGGGAGCTGTTTTTT. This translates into CAIREGQNNGELFF.